Described below is a single T cell receptor (beta chain) sequence and its context. The data stem from a study of shared T cell receptors in the human thymus. Assay: immunoSEQ multiplex PCR; the TCRdb copy retains only in-frame clones and omits some. This table has some 660,000 clones, 87% appearing once. A further study also used this sample, focusing on human thymus T cells.

The receptor was isolated from a boy in the first two years of life with a congenital heart defect. The sample taken for sequencing was thymocytes.

The CDR3 loop is CASSLQGGYTF. CDR3 in DNA: TGTGCCAGCAGCTTACAGGGTGGCTACACCTTC. V is TRBV7-2 and J is TRBJ1-2, with D possibly matching TRBD1 (5 bases). This CDR3 spans 11 amino acids. Germline V CDR1 and CDR2: SGHTA, FQGNSA. Trimming removed 2 bases from V and 7 bases from J, with 5 bases in between.